This TCR beta chain originates from a study of blood T cells in healthy people across ages. Study-wide points: Shifts in expanded clonotypes may have been confounded by donor CMV status, which was unknown. Naive and antigen-experienced cells were not separated, limiting conclusive comparison.

The table lists this clonotype with a count of one. Its antigen is as yet unknown. With a J-beta primer mix and a sample-barcoded 5' primer, a second PCR ran about 6 to 11 cycles. Unique molecular identifiers of 12 random nucleotides labeled each cDNA. MiXCR, applied by TCRdb to the 5' RACE reads, yields one record per CDR3 protein. The sample shows roughly 700,000 distinct CDR3 sequences, approximately 50% of them seen only once. The CDR3 is made up of 13 amino acids. Germline CDR1 MGHRA, CDR2 YSYEKL. V was shortened by 2 bases and J by 5 bases, with 6 bases between the two germline ends. This TCR was recovered from a woman aged 55-69 years in good health. Sequences were obtained from blood. The V gene is TRBV4-1, the J gene TRBJ2-2; D unresolved. The CDR3 DNA follows: TGCGCCAGCAGCCAACAGTGGACCGGGGAGCTGTTTTTT. Amino acids: CASSQQWTGELFF.